This TCR beta chain was sequenced for a study of blood T cell repertoires in COVID-19. The assay was immunoSEQ multiplex PCR, and TCRdb's table has in-frame clones only and misses some. Of hundreds of thousands of clones in the sample, 88% were seen once. The CDR3 is 15 residues long. This TCR was recovered from a woman aged 60-75 years in a cohort exposed to, infected with or recovered from COVID-19 (not recorded which). The sample taken for sequencing was PBMCs or T cells enriched from blood (not recorded which). The V call is TRBV21-1, the J call TRBJ2-7; no DNA check was done on the table's D call, TRBD2. TRBV21-1 is described as a pseudogene. The CDR3 DNA reads as TGTGCCAGCAGCAAAAGTAGACCCCGGTCCGGGGAGCAGTACTTC. Translation gives CASSKSRPRSGEQYF.